These 8 T cell receptor beta chains share one sample of origin, sequenced in a study of CD8+ T cells in alopecia areata. As the sequencing template, cDNA was produced by extracting RNA and reverse transcribing it. Using immunoSEQ multiplex PCR, the repertoire was profiled, and TCRdb retains in-frame clones only, with some absent. The table has about 30,000 clones, approximately 65% seen once. The sample comprised NKG2D-high CD8+ T cells sorted from blood. These receptors originate from a human donor with alopecia areata.

The rearrangement joins TRBV5-4 to TRBJ2-3, with 7 bases lining up with TRBD1. Germline CDR1 SGHNT, CDR2 YYREEE (reference sequence). This CDR3 has 14 amino acids. The V and J ends lost 2 bases and 6 bases, in that order; junction bases with no gene match: 6. This chain's CDR3 is CASSFGQVLDTQYF. The DNA for the CDR3 is TGTGCCAGCAGCTTCGGACAGGTATTGGATACGCAGTATTTT.

This chain connects TRBV29-1 to TRBJ2-7, with 7 bases identical to TRBD1. CDR1 is SQVTM and CDR2 is ANQGSEA in the germline V gene. The V segment lost 0 bases and the J segment 3 bases; nucleotides outside the gene matches: 11. The CDR3 sequence is 16 residues long. The CDR3 protein is CSVEDPAGTDVYEQYF. The CDR3 DNA follows: TGCAGCGTTGAAGACCCTGCCGGGACAGATGTCTACGAGCAGTACTTC.

CDR3: CASSGTSGYEQYF. CDR3 in DNA: TGTGCCAGTTCCGGGACTAGCGGCTACGAGCAGTACTTC. The chain carries TRBV27 and TRBJ2-7, with 11 bases fitting TRBD2. The J segment lost 3 bases and the V segment lost 9 bases, leaving 4 bases of the junction unmatched. The germline V gene encodes CDR1 MNHEY and CDR2 SMNVEV (reference sequence). This CDR3 is 13 amino acids long.

Only a few counts were recorded for this clone. This sequence joins TRBV4-1 and TRBJ1-5; D uncertain. Between the trimmed V and J ends, which lost 2 bases and 0 bases, there was a span of 8 bases. CDR3 length: 15 amino acids. CDR1 and CDR2 from the germline V gene are MGHRA and YSYEKL. CDR3 sequence reads: CASSQTKNSNQPQHF. The CDR3 bases are TGCGCCAGCAGCCAAACGAAGAATAGCAATCAGCCCCAGCATTTT.

V usage is TRBV29-1 and J usage is TRBJ2-5; D possibly corresponds to TRBD1 (5 bases). Germline V CDR1 and CDR2: SQVTM, ANQGSEA. The ends were cut back, 4 bases at V and 3 bases at J, with 12 bases in the middle. The CDR3 is made up of 13 amino acids. CDR3: CSVAPGSEETQYF. CDR3 sequence (DNA): TGCAGCGTTGCTCCAGGGTCGGAAGAGACCCAGTACTTC.

This clone came up a few times. The chain combines TRBV7-8 with TRBJ2-1; D unclear. The germline CDR1 and CDR2 sequences are SGHVS and FQNEAQ. Trimming removed 7 bases at V and 2 bases at J, with 12 bases between. CDR3 length equals 14 residues. CDR3 protein: CASISPPPYNEQFF. DNA of the CDR3: TGTGCCAGCATTTCCCCCCCACCCTACAATGAGCAGTTCTTC.

In its sample, this clone was seen a few times. This chain links TRBV23-1 with TRBJ2-3; 14 bases match TRBD2. TRBV23-1 is noted as an ORF with a role that remains uncertain. The CDR3 is made up of 19 amino acids. J was trimmed by 2 bases and V by 5 bases; bases with no gene match: 12. The CDR3 sequence: CASSKCPGLAGAITDTQYF. CDR3 sequence (DNA): TGCGCCAGCAGTAAATGCCCGGGACTAGCGGGGGCAATCACAGATACGCAGTATTTT.

The rearrangement links TRBV7-8 to TRBJ1-1, with a possible D match to TRBD1 (6 bases). The germline V gene has CDR1 SGHVS and CDR2 FQNEAQ. V lost 5 bases, J lost 8 bases, and 9 bases lay in between. CDR3 length: 11 residues. In DNA form, the CDR3 reads TGTGCCAGCAGCCCAGGGGAAGAAGCTTTCTTT. Translated: CASSPGEEAFF.